This TCR beta chain was captured in a study of T cell responses to AZD1222 COVID-19 vaccine. Regarding the study as a whole: Donors were largely white British and mainly female; clonal diversity was possibly underestimated. The CD4 TCRs associated with vaccination extended across spike and predominated at 160-218 and 743-854. A reported finding is that nearly half of spike-specific TCRs target unmutated variant regions.

The method was immunoSEQ multiplex PCR; TCRdb's version includes in-frame clones alone and lacks a portion of them. Of 150,000 or so clones detected, 75% to 95% appear once; the ten largest clones hold approximately 1.5%. Concerning this clone: Its antigen is as yet unknown.

The V end was cut by 2 bases, the J end by 5 bases, with 16 bases between. This CDR3 region has 15 residues. CDR1 and CDR2 from the germline V gene are KGHSH and LQKENI. The chain uses TRBV18 and TRBJ2-7, with D perhaps matching TRBD1 or TRBD2 (5 bases each). Material: peripheral blood, obtained on day 0 of AZD1222 vaccination. The receptor comes from an adult in good health. CDR3 sequence (DNA): TGTGCCAGCTCACCATATGTCCTCCGGGACCACGAGCAGTACTTC. It yields the protein CASSPYVLRDHEQYF.